This T cell receptor (beta chain) was identified in a study of cytomegalovirus exposure and HLA in healthy donors. About the research overall: Caucasian-associated ancestry cluster membership applied to about 80% of a few hundred genotyped donors.

Trimming removed 3 bases at V and 0 bases at J, with 15 bases between. CDR3 length: 16 residues. The germline V gene has CDR1 MDHEN and CDR2 SYDVKM. Study-wide findings and caveats: Specific recognition of CMV antigens was confirmed in vitro for a few chains (all CMV-associated).

As concerns this clone: The antigen is unknown.

A multiplex PCR was run with 60 Vbeta primers and 13 Jbeta primers. This table comes from immunoSEQ multiplex PCR, and its TCRdb copy is limited to in-frame clones, with some not included. Among some 120,000 clones listed, roughly 69% were seen once. Every donor was a healthy person donating bone marrow. The V gene is TRBV28, the J gene TRBJ2-7; TRBD2 might be the D (6 bases). The source is a human donor in good health. The sample taken for sequencing was PBMCs. The CDR3 DNA reads as TGTGCCAGCAGTTTTCCTAGCGCAAAACCCTCCTACGAGCAGTACTTC. It is translated as CASSFPSAKPSYEQYF. The full variable domain, completed using reference TRBV28 and TRBJ2-7, is DVKVTQSSRYLVKRTGEKVFLECVQDMDHENMFWYRQDPGLGLRLIYFSYDVKMKEKGDIPEGYSVSREKKERFSLILESASTNQTSMYLCASSFPSAKPSYEQYFGPGTRLTVT.